The 10 T cell receptor beta chains reported below all come from one sample, sequenced in a study of cytomegalovirus exposure and HLA in healthy donors. PCR amplification relied on 60 Vbeta primers (plus 13 Jbeta primers). Generated by immunoSEQ multiplex PCR, the TCRdb table keeps only in-frame clones and is missing some. Found here are over 200,000 clones, around 73% of them singletons; the top ten hold less than 4.5%. The material sequenced was PBMCs. The receptors were sampled from a male donor in good health and CMV-seronegative.

This chain connects TRBV15 to TRBJ2-5; 7 bases fit TRBD1. The J call is in doubt because the DNA end fits TRBJ2-7 better. Per the germline V gene, CDR1 is LNHNV and CDR2 is YYDKDF (reference sequence). This CDR3 region has 14 residues. CDR3 sequence (DNA): TGTGCCACCAGTGGGGCAGGGGGAAACTACGAGCAGTACTTC. It translates to CATSGAGGNYEQYF.

This clone occurred once. The V and J genes are TRBV21-1 and TRBJ2-7; the D segment call TRBD2 is taken from the table without a DNA check. TRBV21-1 constitutes a pseudogene. CDR3 size: 13 residues. CDR3 bases: TGTGCCAGCAGGGTAGCGGGAGTCTACGAGCAGTACTTC. This sequence encodes CASRVAGVYEQYF.

The rearrangement links TRBV7-9 to TRBJ1-1, with unresolved D. Germline CDR1 SEHNR, CDR2 FQNEAQ (reference sequence). The CDR3 consists of 14 residues. Trimming took off 6 bases at V and 0 bases at J, with 11 bases between the two ends. The CDR3 region has the DNA TGTGCCAGCAGGCTAGCCCTCATGAACACTGAAGCTTTCTTT. This translates into CASRLALMNTEAFF.

The chain is built from TRBV7-9 and TRBJ2-7, with D perhaps TRBD2 (5 bases). The germline V and J ends were trimmed by 0 bases and 2 bases, with 8 bases remaining between them. CDR1 is SEHNR, CDR2 FQNEAQ, per germline (reference sequence). The CDR3 covers 14 residues. CDR3 loop: CASSLAPRAYEQYF. The CDR3, as DNA: TGTGCCAGCAGCTTAGCGCCGCGGGCCTACGAGCAGTACTTC. Full variable domain (outside the CDR3, taken from reference TRBV7-9 and TRBJ2-7): DTGVSQNPRHKITKRGQNVTFRCDPISEHNRLYWYRQTLGQGPEFLTYFQNEAQLEKSRLLSDRFSAERPKGSFSTLEIQRTEQGDSAMYLCASSLAPRAYEQYFGPGTRLTVT.

This chain links TRBV2 with TRBJ2-3, with 10 bases that match TRBD2. Trimming at V came to 7 bases and at J to 7 bases, leaving 8 bases not matched to a gene. The CDR3 extends over 14 amino acids. CDR1 and CDR2 from the germline V gene are SNHLY and FYNNEI. The CDR3 nucleotides read TGTGCCAGCAAGGCTAGCGGGAGTGGTCATACGCAGTATTTT. Translation gives CASKASGSGHTQYF. Drawing the rest from reference TRBV2 and TRBJ2-3, the complete variable domain is EPEVTQTPSHQVTQMGQEVILRCVPISNHLYFYWYRQILGQKVEFLVSFYNNEISEKSEIFDDQFSVERPDGSNFTLKIRSTKLEDSAMYFCASKASGSGHTQYFGPGTRLTVL.

This clone was seen a single time. This chain joins TRBV5-1 and TRBJ2-7, with TRBD2 matching over 10 bases. From germline, CDR1 is SGHRS and CDR2 YFSETQ. The CDR3 consists of 14 residues. The V and J ends lost 4 bases and 3 bases, in that order; junction bases with no gene match: 4. The CDR3, as DNA: TGCGCCAGCAGCGCGGGACTAGCGCTCTACGAGCAGTACTTC. This gives the protein CASSAGLALYEQYF.

V and J are TRBV19 and TRBJ1-1, with D maybe TRBD1 (5 bases). Germline loops: CDR1 LNHDA, CDR2 SQIVND (reference sequence). The CDR3 runs to 12 residues. The V and J ends lost 9 bases and 1 base respectively, with 9 bases between them. The CDR3 DNA reads as TGTGCCAGCCTTACAGGGAACACTGAAGCTTTCTTT. This encodes CASLTGNTEAFF.

The table lists this clone with a few counts. The chain is built from TRBV27 and TRBJ2-7, with a possible D match to TRBD2 (6 bases). The ends were cut back, 6 bases at V and 4 bases at J, with 16 bases in the middle. CDR3 length equals 14 residues. CDR1 and CDR2 (germline): MNHEY, SMNVEV (reference sequence). CDR3 amino acids: CASRRRAGQYEQYF. The CDR3 DNA reads as TGTGCCAGCAGGCGCAGGGCGGGGCAGTACGAGCAGTACTTC.

The V call is TRBV19, the J call TRBJ1-5; 8 nucleotides agree with TRBD1. CDR1 LNHDA and CDR2 SQIVND come from the germline V gene (reference sequence). With V trimmed by 5 bases and J by 6 bases, 12 bases remained unmatched. This CDR3 has 16 amino acids. DNA for the CDR3: TGTGCCAGTAGTCCCGGAAGGACAGGGAAGGCTCAGCCCCAGCATTTT. It translates to CASSPGRTGKAQPQHF.

This sequence joins TRBV7-8 and TRBJ1-1; TRBD1 might be the D (6 bases). Trimming left V 4 bases short and J 1 base short, with 13 bases between. The CDR3 consists of 15 residues. CDR1 and CDR2 from the germline V gene are SGHVS and FQNEAQ. CDR3: CASSSGGGGNTEAFF. The CDR3, as DNA: TGTGCCAGCAGCTCGGGAGGGGGTGGGAACACTGAAGCTTTCTTT.